The 3 T cell receptor beta chains given below trace back to one sample, sequenced in a study of blood T cell repertoires in COVID-19. Data came from immunoSEQ multiplex PCR; TCRdb stores just in-frame clones and leaves some out. The table shows 20,000 to 25,000 clones, with 75% to 95% occurring only once. The sequencing input was peripheral blood. These receptors were obtained from a man between 65 and 85 years old with active COVID-19.

The chain uses TRBV5-4 and TRBJ1-1, with D unresolved. Germline lookup yields CDR1 SGHNT and CDR2 YYREEE (reference sequence). This CDR3 spans 13 amino acids. V gave up 4 bases and J gave up 1 base, with 8 bases separating them. In nucleotides, the CDR3 is TGTGCCAGCAGCCCCGACAAGAACACTGAAGCTTTCTTT. Translating gives CASSPDKNTEAFF.

The genes are TRBV5-8 and TRBJ2-3, with TRBD1 identical over 8 bases. The CDR3 extends over 15 amino acids. CDR1 SGHTS and CDR2 YDEGEE come from the germline V gene. The V and J ends lost 6 bases and 4 bases, in that order; junction bases with no gene match: 10. CDR3 protein: CASKRQGIRADTQYF. CDR3 coding DNA: TGTGCCAGCAAACGACAGGGGATTAGGGCAGATACGCAGTATTTT.

The chain links TRBV6-5 to TRBJ2-7; 13 nucleotides agree with TRBD2. V dropped 6 bases and J dropped 4; count of bases not matched to a gene: 6. Germline CDR1 and CDR2: MNHEY and SVGAGI. The CDR3 has 15 amino acids. The CDR3 protein is CASRPPTSGRYEQYF. The CDR3 DNA reads TGTGCCAGCAGACCTCCGACTAGCGGGAGGTACGAGCAGTACTTC.